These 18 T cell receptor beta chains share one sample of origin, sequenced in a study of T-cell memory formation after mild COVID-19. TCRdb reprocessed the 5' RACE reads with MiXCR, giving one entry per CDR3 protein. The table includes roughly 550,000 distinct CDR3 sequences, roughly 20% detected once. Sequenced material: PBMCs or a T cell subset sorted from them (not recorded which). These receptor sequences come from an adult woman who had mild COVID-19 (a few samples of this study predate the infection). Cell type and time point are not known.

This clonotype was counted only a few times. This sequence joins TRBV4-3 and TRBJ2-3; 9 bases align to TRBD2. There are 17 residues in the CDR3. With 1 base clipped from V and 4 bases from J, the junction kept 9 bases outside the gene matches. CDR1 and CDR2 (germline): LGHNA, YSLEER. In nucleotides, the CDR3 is TGCGCCAGCAGCCAAGCATCGGCGGGAGGGTTGGCAGATACGCAGTATTTT. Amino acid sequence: CASSQASAGGLADTQYF.

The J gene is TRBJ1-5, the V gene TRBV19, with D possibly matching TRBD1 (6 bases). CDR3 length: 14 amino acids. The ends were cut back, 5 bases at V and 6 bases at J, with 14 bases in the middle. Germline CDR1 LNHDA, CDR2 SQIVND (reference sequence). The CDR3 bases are TGTGCCAGTAGTCTCACAGGGTTGGTTCAGCCCCAGCATTTT. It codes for CASSLTGLVQPQHF.

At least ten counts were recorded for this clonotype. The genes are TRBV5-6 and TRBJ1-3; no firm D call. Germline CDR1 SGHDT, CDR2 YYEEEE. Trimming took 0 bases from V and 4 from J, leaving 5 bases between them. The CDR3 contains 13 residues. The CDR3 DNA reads TGTGCCAGCAGCTTGGGTCGGGGAAACACCATATATTTT. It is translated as CASSLGRGNTIYF. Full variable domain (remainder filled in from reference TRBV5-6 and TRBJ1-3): DAGVTQSPTHLIKTRGQQVTLRCSPKSGHDTVSWYQQALGQGPQFIFQYYEEEERQRGNFPDRFSGHQFPNYSSELNVNALLLGDSALYLCASSLGRGNTIYFGEGSWLTVV.

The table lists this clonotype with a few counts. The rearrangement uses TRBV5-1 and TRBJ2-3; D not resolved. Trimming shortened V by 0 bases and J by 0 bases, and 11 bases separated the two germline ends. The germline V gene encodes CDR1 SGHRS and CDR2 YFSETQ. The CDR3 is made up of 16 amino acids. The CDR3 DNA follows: TGCGCCAGCAGCTTGGGACTCACCCCTAGCACAGATACGCAGTATTTT. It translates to CASSLGLTPSTDTQYF.

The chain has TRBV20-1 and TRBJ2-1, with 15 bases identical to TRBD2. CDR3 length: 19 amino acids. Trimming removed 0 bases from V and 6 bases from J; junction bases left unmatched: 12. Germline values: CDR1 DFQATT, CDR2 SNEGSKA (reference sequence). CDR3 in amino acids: CSARDDWTSGRASSNEQFF. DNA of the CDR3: TGCAGTGCTAGAGATGATTGGACTAGCGGGAGGGCCAGTAGCAATGAGCAGTTCTTC.

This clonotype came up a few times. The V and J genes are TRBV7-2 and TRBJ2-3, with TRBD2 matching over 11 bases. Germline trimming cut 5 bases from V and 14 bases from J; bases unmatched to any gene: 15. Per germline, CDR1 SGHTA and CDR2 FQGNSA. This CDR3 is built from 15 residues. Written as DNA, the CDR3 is TGTGCCAGCAGCCACACCGGGACTAGCGGTACAAAGAGGTATTTT. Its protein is CASSHTGTSGTKRYF.

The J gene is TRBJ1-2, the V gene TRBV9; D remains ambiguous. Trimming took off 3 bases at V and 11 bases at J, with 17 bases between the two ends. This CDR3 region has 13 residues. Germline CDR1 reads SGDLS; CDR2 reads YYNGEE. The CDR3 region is CASSEGSQAQYTF. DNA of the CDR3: TGTGCCAGCAGCGAGGGAAGCCAGGCTCAATACACCTTC.

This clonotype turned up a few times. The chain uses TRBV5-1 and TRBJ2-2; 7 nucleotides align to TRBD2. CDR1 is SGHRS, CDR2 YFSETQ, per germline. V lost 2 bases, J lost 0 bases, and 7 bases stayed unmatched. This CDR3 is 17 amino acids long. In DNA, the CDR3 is TGCGCCAGCAGCTTAGGAGCGGGGATACCGAACACCGGGGAGCTGTTTTTT. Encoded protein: CASSLGAGIPNTGELFF.

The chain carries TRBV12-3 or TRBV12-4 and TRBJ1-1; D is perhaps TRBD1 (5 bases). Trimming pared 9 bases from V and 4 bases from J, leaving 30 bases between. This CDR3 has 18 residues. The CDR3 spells CASLIAHLGDAGGTEAFF. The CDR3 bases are TGTGCCAGTCTCATTGCCCACCTCGGGGACGCCGGGGGCACTGAAGCTTTCTTT.

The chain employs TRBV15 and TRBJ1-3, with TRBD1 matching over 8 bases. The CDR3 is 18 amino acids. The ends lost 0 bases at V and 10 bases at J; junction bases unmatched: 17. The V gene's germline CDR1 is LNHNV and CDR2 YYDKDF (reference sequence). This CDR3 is CATSRDWGTGPNPRTIYF. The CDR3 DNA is TGTGCCACCAGCAGAGATTGGGGGACAGGTCCGAATCCGAGGACCATATATTTT.

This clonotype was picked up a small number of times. The CDR3 region is CASSPRRDSYEQYF. CDR3 coding DNA: TGCGCCAGCAGCCCTCGACGGGACTCCTACGAGCAGTACTTC. The chain recombines TRBV5-1 with TRBJ2-7, with D possibly matching TRBD2 (5 bases). V was shortened by 4 bases and J by 0 bases, with 11 bases between the two germline ends. This CDR3 has 14 residues. Germline assignment: CDR1 SGHRS and CDR2 YFSETQ.

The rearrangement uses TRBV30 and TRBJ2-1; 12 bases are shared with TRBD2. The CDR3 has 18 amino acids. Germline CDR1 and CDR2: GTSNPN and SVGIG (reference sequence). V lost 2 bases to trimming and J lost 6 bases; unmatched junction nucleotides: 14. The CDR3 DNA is TGTGCCTGGAGTCGCCGAGGCGGCGGACTAGCGGGGTTCAATGAGCAGTTCTTC. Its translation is CAWSRRGGGLAGFNEQFF.

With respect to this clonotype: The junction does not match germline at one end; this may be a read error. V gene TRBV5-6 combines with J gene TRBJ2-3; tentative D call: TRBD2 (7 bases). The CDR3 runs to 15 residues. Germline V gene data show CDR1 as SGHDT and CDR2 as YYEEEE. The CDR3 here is CASSPRGGSKDTQYF. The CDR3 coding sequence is TGTGCCAGCAGCCCAAGGGGGGGCAGCAAAGATACGCAGTATTTT.

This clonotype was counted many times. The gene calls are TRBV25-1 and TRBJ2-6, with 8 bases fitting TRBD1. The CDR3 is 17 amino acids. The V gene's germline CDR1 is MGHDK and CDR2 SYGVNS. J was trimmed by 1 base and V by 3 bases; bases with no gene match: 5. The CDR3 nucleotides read TGTGCCAGCAGTGAGGCAGGGGGCGAATCTGGGGCCAACGTCCTGACTTTC. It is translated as CASSEAGGESGANVLTF.

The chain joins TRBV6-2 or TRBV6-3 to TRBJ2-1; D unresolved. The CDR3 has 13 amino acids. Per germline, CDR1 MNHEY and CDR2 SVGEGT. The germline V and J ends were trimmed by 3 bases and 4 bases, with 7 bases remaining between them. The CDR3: CASSYLEYNEQFF. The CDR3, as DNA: TGTGCCAGCAGTTATTTAGAGTACAATGAGCAGTTCTTC.

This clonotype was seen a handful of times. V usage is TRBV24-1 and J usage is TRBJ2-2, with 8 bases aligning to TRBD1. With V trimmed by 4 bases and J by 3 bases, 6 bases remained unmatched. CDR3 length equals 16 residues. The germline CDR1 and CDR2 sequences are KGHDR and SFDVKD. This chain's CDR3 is CATSDPQTGDTGELFF. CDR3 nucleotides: TGTGCCACCAGTGACCCCCAGACAGGGGACACCGGGGAGCTGTTTTTT.

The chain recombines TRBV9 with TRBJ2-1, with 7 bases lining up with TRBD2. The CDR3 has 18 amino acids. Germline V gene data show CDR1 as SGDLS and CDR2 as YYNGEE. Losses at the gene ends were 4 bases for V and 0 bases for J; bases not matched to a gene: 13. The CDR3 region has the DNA TGTGCCAGCAGCACAGCGGGACTGATTTTTAGCTCCTACAATGAGCAGTTCTTC. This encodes CASSTAGLIFSSYNEQFF.

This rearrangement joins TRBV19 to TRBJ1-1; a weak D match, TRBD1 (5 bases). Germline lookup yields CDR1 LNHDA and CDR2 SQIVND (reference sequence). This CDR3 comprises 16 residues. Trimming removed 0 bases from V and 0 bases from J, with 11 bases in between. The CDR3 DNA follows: TGTGCCAGTAGTATAGATCGGAGCAGGGTGAACACTGAAGCTTTCTTT. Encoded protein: CASSIDRSRVNTEAFF.